This entry lists 19 T cell receptor beta chains sequenced from one sample in a study of beta chain features in type 1 diabetes. The authors reverse transcribed all of the isolated RNA, so sequencing captured expressed TCRB transcripts. Clones were read by immunoSEQ multiplex PCR, and TCRdb kept only the in-frame ones, dropping some. Among around 500,000 clones listed, around 10% were seen once. Sequencing was performed on naive CD4+ T cells from blood. The receptors shown here come from a woman aged 18-29 years in good health.

The V and J genes are TRBV7-2 and TRBJ1-1, with D perhaps matching TRBD1 (5 bases). The CDR3 extends over 14 amino acids. Germline V CDR1 and CDR2: SGHTA, FQGNSA. Trimming shortened V by 3 bases and J by 1 base, and 9 bases separated the two germline ends. The CDR3 bases are TGTGCCAGCAGCTTCTCGGGGCGGAACACTGAAGCTTTCTTT. Amino acid sequence: CASSFSGRNTEAFF.

Only a few counts were recorded for this clone. The chain links TRBV29-1 to TRBJ2-6, with D possibly TRBD2 on 6 matching bases. CDR1 SQVTM and CDR2 ANQGSEA come from the germline V gene. The CDR3 totals 17 residues. Trimming pared 6 bases from V and 0 bases from J, leaving 18 bases between. The CDR3 sequence: CSVFRGKDHSGANVLTF. CDR3 DNA: TGCAGCGTATTCCGGGGGAAGGATCACTCTGGGGCCAACGTCCTGACTTTC.

In its sample, this clone was seen a few times. This chain's CDR3 is CASSLGQLNSPLHF. CDR3 in DNA: TGTGCCAGCAGCCTGGGACAGCTTAATTCACCCCTCCACTTT. The chain has TRBV7-2 and TRBJ1-6; the match to TRBD1 covers 7 bases. V was clipped by 5 bases and J by 6 bases; unmatched bases: 4. CDR1 is SGHTA and CDR2 is FQGNSA in the germline V gene. The CDR3 runs 14 residues.

V gene TRBV4-3 combines with J gene TRBJ2-3, with a weak D call TRBD1 (5 bases). Deletions cut 3 bases from V and 2 bases from J, with 12 bases between. CDR3 length equals 15 residues. The germline gives CDR1 LGHNA, CDR2 YSLEER. CDR3 DNA sequence: TGCGCCAGCAGCCAGCAGGGTATACCCACAGATACGCAGTATTTT. This gives the protein CASSQQGIPTDTQYF.

This clone was seen more than once but under ten times. Other DNA sequences in the same sample also yield this CDR3. The chain uses TRBV29-1 and TRBJ2-3; D is unresolved. Germline V CDR1 and CDR2: SQVTM, ANQGSEA. V dropped 6 bases and J dropped 1 base, with 8 bases sitting between them. The CDR3 consists of 12 residues. This chain's CDR3 is CSVDPGTDTQYF. The CDR3 nucleotides read TGCAGCGTGGACCCCGGCACAGATACGCAGTATTTT.

The V call is TRBV4-2, the J call TRBJ2-5; TRBD2 agrees at 7 bases. CDR1 and CDR2 from the germline V gene are LGHNA and YNFKEQ. V dropped 1 base and J dropped 7; count of bases not matched to a gene: 12. The CDR3 has 16 amino acids. The CDR3 loop is CASSQVAGRTGGTQYF. The CDR3 DNA reads as TGTGCCAGCAGCCAAGTAGCGGGCCGTACGGGAGGGACCCAGTACTTC.

The chain is built from TRBV29-1 and TRBJ2-3; D not resolved. Germline V gene data show CDR1 as SQVTM and CDR2 as ANQGSEA. Between the trimmed V and J ends, which lost 4 bases and 2 bases, there was a span of 16 bases. This CDR3 contains 15 residues. The CDR3 DNA reads as TGCAGCGTTGGCGGTGACGGCCATACCACAGATACGCAGTATTTT. Translating it yields CSVGGDGHTTDTQYF.

This clone was found a few times. The gene calls are TRBV7-7 and TRBJ2-3; no firm D call. There are 14 residues in the CDR3. Germline loops: CDR1 SSHAT, CDR2 FNYEAQ (reference sequence). The V end was cut by 5 bases, the J end by 0 bases, with 9 bases between. This CDR3 is CASSPLPSTDTQYF. The DNA of the CDR3 is TGTGCCAGCAGCCCTCTACCAAGCACAGATACGCAGTATTTT.

Of note for this clone: Within the sample, other DNA sequences also encode this same CDR3. CDR3 protein: CASSPRLNTEAFF. The CDR3 DNA reads TGTGCCAGCAGCCCGCGGTTGAACACTGAAGCTTTCTTT. The chain joins TRBV7-2 to TRBJ1-1; D is ambiguous. Germline V CDR1 and CDR2: SGHTA, FQGNSA. The CDR3 extends over 13 amino acids. With 5 bases removed from V and 0 bases from J, the gap between germline ends came to 7 bases.

This clone was seen a handful of times. Different DNA sequences within this sample yield the same CDR3. V is TRBV9 and J is TRBJ2-1, with 9 bases identical to TRBD2. V was clipped by 4 bases and J by 1 base; unmatched bases: 3. Germline assignment: CDR1 SGDLS and CDR2 YYNGEE. The CDR3 is 15 amino acids. The CDR3 region is CASSQLAGSYNEQFF. As DNA, the CDR3 is TGTGCCAGCAGCCAACTAGCGGGTTCCTACAATGAGCAGTTCTTC.

The chain couples TRBV29-1 to TRBJ2-7; 7 bases are a match to TRBD1. The CDR3 has 12 amino acids. CDR1 is SQVTM, CDR2 ANQGSEA, per germline. With 6 bases clipped from V and 4 bases from J, the junction kept 6 bases outside the gene matches. This CDR3 is CSVSGRGYEQYV. The CDR3 region has the DNA TGCAGCGTCTCCGGCAGGGGGTACGAGCAGTACGTC.

This clone was counted only a few times. This chain links TRBV19 with TRBJ2-5; a possible D gene is TRBD1 (5 bases). CDR3 length: 14 amino acids. The germline V and J ends were trimmed by 5 bases and 2 bases, with 12 bases remaining between them. Germline CDR1 is LNHDA and CDR2 is SQIVND (reference sequence). CDR3 residues: CASSWWGQQETQYF. In DNA form, the CDR3 reads TGTGCCAGTAGTTGGTGGGGCCAACAAGAGACCCAGTACTTC.

V is TRBV6-6 and J is TRBJ1-1; D is perhaps TRBD1 (5 bases). The CDR3 has 15 amino acids. Germline CDR1 reads MNHNY; CDR2 reads SVGAGI (reference sequence). Trimming pared 0 bases from V and 2 bases from J, leaving 10 bases between. This chain's CDR3 is CASSYSTETNTEAFF. The CDR3 DNA reads as TGTGCCAGCAGTTACTCGACAGAAACTAACACTGAAGCTTTCTTT.

The chain carries TRBV2 and TRBJ2-2, with 10 bases fitting TRBD1. J gave up 1 base and V 5 bases, and 4 bases lay outside the gene matches. Germline CDR1 is SNHLY and CDR2 is FYNNEI. The CDR3 consists of 16 residues. CDR3 sequence (DNA): TGTGCCAGCAGTAAGGGACAGGGGATGAACACCGGGGAGCTGTTTTTT. Its translation: CASSKGQGMNTGELFF.

This sequence joins TRBV6-6 and TRBJ2-1; TRBD2 matches at 7 bases. The CDR3 length is 15 residues. V lost 7 bases, J lost 1 base, and 7 bases stayed unmatched. Germline CDR1 MNHNY, CDR2 SVGAGI (reference sequence). CDR3 residues: CASKQAGNSYNEQFF. DNA for the CDR3: TGTGCCAGCAAACAAGCGGGGAATTCCTACAATGAGCAGTTCTTC.

This chain connects TRBV7-9 to TRBJ2-7; 8 positions match TRBD1. The CDR3 extends over 15 amino acids. Trimming removed 4 bases from V and 4 bases from J; junction bases left unmatched: 9. Germline V CDR1 and CDR2: SEHNR, FQNEAQ (reference sequence). CDR3 sequence (DNA): TGTGCCAGCAGCTCCAGACAGGGGAGGATATACGAGCAGTACTTC. It translates to CASSSRQGRIYEQYF.

This clone was seen only a few times. The J gene is TRBJ2-6, the V gene TRBV27, with D perhaps TRBD2 (6 bases). The length of the CDR3 is 18 residues. V was trimmed by 6 bases and J by 2 bases, leaving 20 bases between them. The germline CDR1 and CDR2 sequences are MNHEY and SMNVEV (reference sequence). CDR3 protein: CASSKIRGDRTGANVLTF. DNA of the CDR3: TGTGCCAGCAGCAAGATACGCGGGGACCGGACTGGGGCCAACGTCCTGACTTTC.

This clone was detected only a few times. The chain combines TRBV2 with TRBJ2-2; D is ambiguous. The V gene's germline CDR1 is SNHLY and CDR2 FYNNEI. Trimming removed 6 bases from V and 6 bases from J, with 14 bases in between. This CDR3 comprises 14 residues. The CDR3: CASSSRGSPGELFF. CDR3 sequence (DNA): TGTGCCAGCAGCTCCCGTGGCTCCCCCGGGGAGCTGTTTTTT.

Remarks on this clone: The sample holds other DNA sequences that translate to the same CDR3. The genes are TRBV7-3 and TRBJ1-1; D ambiguous. This CDR3 contains 13 residues. Trimming shortened V by 0 bases and J by 1 base, and 3 bases separated the two germline ends. The germline V gene encodes CDR1 SGHTA and CDR2 FQGTGA. CDR3 sequence reads: CASSLTGNTEAFF. In DNA, the CDR3 is TGTGCCAGCAGCTTAACAGGGAACACTGAAGCTTTCTTT. The complete variable domain, with remaining parts taken from reference TRBV7-3 and TRBJ1-1, reads GAGVSQTPSNKVTEKGKYVELRCDPISGHTALYWYRQSLGQGPEFLIYFQGTGAADDSGLPNDRFFAVRPEGSVSTLKIQRTERGDSAVYLCASSLTGNTEAFFGQGTRLTVV.